This T cell receptor beta chain was documented in a study of cytomegalovirus exposure and HLA in healthy donors. Study information: The Caucasian-associated ancestry cluster held around 81% of more than 350 genotyped donors.

Each donor was nominally healthy when sampled (though unrecorded immune exposures were likely). Both 60 Vbeta primers and 13 Jbeta primers went into the PCR. Authors' methods: The authors later counted roughly 79 million unique TCR beta chains, approximately 12 million of them shared. The protocol was immunoSEQ multiplex PCR, while the TCRdb copy is restricted to in-frame clones and leaves out a portion. For V, J and clone size, that table is used; D and trimming come from the DNA. The sample includes 150,000 to 200,000 clones, roughly 77% of them seen just once. V shed 6 bases and J 6 bases; nucleotides not matched to a gene: 11. This CDR3 comprises 15 residues. Germline V lookup: CDR1 MDHEN, CDR2 SYDVKM. Note on this clone: Its antigen remains unidentified.

Study results and caveats: Among TCR beta chains, those listed as cytomegalovirus-associated numbered some 170.

Input material: PBMCs. This TCR came from a man aged 18 to 30 in good health and CMV-seropositive. The chain carries TRBV28 and TRBJ2-7, with 10 positions matching TRBD2. Here the CDR3 reads CASRTAGGPLCEQYF. CDR3 sequence (DNA): TGTGCCAGCAGGACAGCGGGAGGGCCCCTTTGCGAGCAGTACTTC.